Here is one T cell receptor beta chain with its context. These data belong to a study of blood T cell repertoires in COVID-19. Profiling relied on immunoSEQ multiplex PCR, and the TCRdb table lists in-frame clones only, not all of them. The sample carries about 100,000 clones, 88% recorded once. This CDR3 spans 14 amino acids. Germline V gene lookup returns CDR1 SEHNR and CDR2 FQNEAQ (reference sequence). Source material: peripheral blood. The V gene is TRBV7-9, the J gene TRBJ2-7, with 8 bases lining up with TRBD1. The sequence was collected from a human donor in a cohort sampled during active COVID-19. CDR3 coding DNA: TGTGCTACTCAGGGGCAGGGGGCTTCCTACGAGCAGTACTTC. It translates to CATQGQGASYEQYF. Variable domain in full (rest from reference TRBV7-9 and TRBJ2-7): DTGVSQNPRHKITKRGQNVTFRCDPISEHNRLYWYRQTLGQGPEFLTYFQNEAQLEKSRLLSDRFSAERPKGSFSTLEIQRTEQGDSAMYLCATQGQGASYEQYFGPGTRLTVT.